The clone carrying this TCR beta chain was observed a handful of times. The target antigen is unknown. Trimming left V 1 base short and J 5 bases short, with 20 bases between. CDR1 is SGHAT and CDR2 is FQNNGV in the germline V gene. This CDR3 contains 17 residues. These data are taken from a study of post-analysis software for immune sequencing data. In the study overall: Relapsing-remitting, secondary progressive and progressive-relapsing multiple sclerosis were all included among the disease courses. Study conclusions and caveats: TRBV5-6, TRBV5-1 and TRBV20-1 belonged to a set of roughly 5 TRBV segments that were more frequent in patients than controls. Pronounced co-clustering by F measure was evident among identically batched samples. Controls' normalized Chao1 diversity significantly exceeded that of multiple sclerosis patients.

The TCR beta cDNA libraries contained unique molecular identifiers. Some 450,000 cDNA molecules were recovered from an input of roughly 0.85 to 10 million T cells. TCRdb ran MiXCR on the PCR reads and lists one entry per CDR3 protein. The repertoire consists of roughly 200,000 distinct CDR3 sequences, with 25% to 35% occurring once and the leading ten covering 3% to 3.5%. The sequencing input was blood. The TCR was taken from a girl aged 2-17 years with multiple sclerosis. The rearrangement uses TRBV11-2 and TRBJ1-1; unclear D gene. CDR3 bases: TGTGCCAGCAGCTTAGTTACTGTTGGCGGCAGATGGACTGAAGCTTTCTTT. Its translation: CASSLVTVGGRWTEAFF.